This T cell receptor (beta chain) derives from a study of regulatory dendritic cells for organ transplantation. The table came from immunoSEQ multiplex PCR; TCRdb's copy has only in-frame clones and leaves some out. The data hold about 5,400 clones, with roughly 74% observed a single time. CFSE-labeled sorted T cells met regulatory or mature dendritic cells for 4 to 6 days. V was pared by 5 bases and J by 5 bases, with 1 base of the junction left unmatched. Germline CDR1 reads MRHNA; CDR2 reads SNTAGT. The CDR3 runs to 14 residues. Notes on this clone: Its antigen is currently unknown.

General study points: Naive T cells showed high diversity, memory cells less, memory CD8+ least. Regulatory dendritic cells appeared to expand memory CD8+ clones less than mature ones. Between individuals, the alloreactive memory CD8+ T cell pool differed considerably.

The sequenced material came from memory CD8+ T cells from blood cultured with regulatory dendritic cells. Subset noted: CD45RO+ memory T cells. The receptor's source is a human donor in good health. The V gene is TRBV6-4, the J gene TRBJ2-1, with 12 bases fitting TRBD2. As DNA, the CDR3 is TGTGCCAGCAGTTCTAGCGGGGGGGACAATGAGCAGTTCTTC. It encodes CASSSSGGDNEQFF.